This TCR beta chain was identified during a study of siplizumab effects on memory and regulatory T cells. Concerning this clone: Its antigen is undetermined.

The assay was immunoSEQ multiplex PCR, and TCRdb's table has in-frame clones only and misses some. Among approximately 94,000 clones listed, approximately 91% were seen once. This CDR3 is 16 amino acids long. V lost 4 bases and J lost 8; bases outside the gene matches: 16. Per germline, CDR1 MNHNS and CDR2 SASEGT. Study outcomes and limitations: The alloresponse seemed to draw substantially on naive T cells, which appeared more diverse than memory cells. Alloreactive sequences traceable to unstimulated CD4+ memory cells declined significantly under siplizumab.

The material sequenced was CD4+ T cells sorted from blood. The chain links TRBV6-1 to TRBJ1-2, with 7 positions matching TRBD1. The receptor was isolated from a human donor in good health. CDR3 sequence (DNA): TGTGCCAGCAGTGTAGGCACAGGGGCCGTGGGAGCCGGCTACACCTTC. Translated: CASSVGTGAVGAGYTF.